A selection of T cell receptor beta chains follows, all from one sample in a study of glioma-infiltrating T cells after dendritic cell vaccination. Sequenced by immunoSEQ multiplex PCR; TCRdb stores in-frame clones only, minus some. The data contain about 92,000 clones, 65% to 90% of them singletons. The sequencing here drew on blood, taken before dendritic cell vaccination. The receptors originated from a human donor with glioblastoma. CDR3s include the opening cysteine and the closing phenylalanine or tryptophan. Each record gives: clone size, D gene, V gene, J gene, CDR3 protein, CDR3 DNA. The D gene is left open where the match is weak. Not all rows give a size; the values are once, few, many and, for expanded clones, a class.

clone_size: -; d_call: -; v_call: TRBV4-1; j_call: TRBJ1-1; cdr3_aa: CASSKTPNTEAFF; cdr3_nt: TGCGCCAGCAGCAAGACACCGAACACTGAAGCTTTCTTT
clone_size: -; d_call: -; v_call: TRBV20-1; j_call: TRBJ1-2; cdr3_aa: CSGAREEGYTF; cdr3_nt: TGCAGCGGGGCTCGGGAGGAGGGCTACACCTTC
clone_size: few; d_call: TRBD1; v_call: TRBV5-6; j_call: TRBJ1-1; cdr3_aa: CASSPAQGALSWGTEAFF; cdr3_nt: TGTGCCAGCAGCCCGGCCCAGGGGGCACTTAGTTGGGGAACTGAAGCTTTCTTT
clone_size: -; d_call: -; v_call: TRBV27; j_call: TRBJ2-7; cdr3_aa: CASSLASTYEQYF; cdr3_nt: TGTGCCAGCAGTTTGGCTAGCACCTACGAGCAGTACTTC
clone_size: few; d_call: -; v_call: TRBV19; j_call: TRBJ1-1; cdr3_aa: CASSIRNTEAFF; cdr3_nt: TGTGCCAGTAGTATCCGGAACACTGAAGCTTTCTTT
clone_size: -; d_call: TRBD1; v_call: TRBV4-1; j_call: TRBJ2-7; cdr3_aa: CASSHPGQGTYEQYF; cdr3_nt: TGCGCCAGCAGCCACCCGGGACAGGGCACCTACGAGCAGTACTTC
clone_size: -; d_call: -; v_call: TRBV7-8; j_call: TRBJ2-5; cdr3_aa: CASSLDAGQRQTQYF; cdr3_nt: TGTGCCAGCAGCTTAGACGCGGGGCAGCGACAGACCCAGTACTTC
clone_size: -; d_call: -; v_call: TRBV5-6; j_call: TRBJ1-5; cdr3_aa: CASSRTEPDSNQPQHF; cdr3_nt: TGTGCCAGCAGCCGGACAGAGCCGGATAGCAATCAGCCCCAGCATTTT
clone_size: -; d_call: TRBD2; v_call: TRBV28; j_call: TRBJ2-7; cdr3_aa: CASRSRTSGYEQYF; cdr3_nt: TGTGCCAGCAGGTCCAGGACTAGCGGCTACGAGCAGTACTTC
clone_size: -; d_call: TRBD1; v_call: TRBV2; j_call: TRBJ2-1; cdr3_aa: CASSGDRGVYNEQFF; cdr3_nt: TGTGCCAGCAGCGGGGACAGGGGGGTCTACAATGAGCAGTTCTTC
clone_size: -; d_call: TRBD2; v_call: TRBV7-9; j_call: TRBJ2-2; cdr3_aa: CASSLAGGSGANTGELFF; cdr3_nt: TGTGCCAGCAGCCTAGCCGGGGGTAGCGGGGCGAACACCGGGGAGCTGTTTTTT
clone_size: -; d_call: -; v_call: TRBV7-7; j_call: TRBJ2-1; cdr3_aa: CASSSGGPNEQFF; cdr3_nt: TGTGCCAGCAGCTCCGGAGGGCCCAATGAGCAGTTCTTC
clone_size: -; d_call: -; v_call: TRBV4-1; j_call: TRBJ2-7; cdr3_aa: CASSQDSTGRDEQYF; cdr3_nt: TGCGCCAGCAGCCAAGATTCCACCGGGCGGGACGAGCAGTACTTC
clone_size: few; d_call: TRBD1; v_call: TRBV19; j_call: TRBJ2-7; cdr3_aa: CASSNRGPYEQYF; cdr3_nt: TGTGCCAGTAGTAACAGGGGTCCCTACGAGCAGTACTTC
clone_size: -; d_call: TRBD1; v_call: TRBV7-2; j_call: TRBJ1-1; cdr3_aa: CASSGGQGVRFTEAFF; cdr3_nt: TGTGCCAGCAGCGGGGGACAGGGGGTAAGGTTTACTGAAGCTTTCTTT
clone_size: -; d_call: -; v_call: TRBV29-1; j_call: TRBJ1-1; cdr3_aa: CSVELRTKAEAFF; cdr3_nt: TGCAGCGTTGAACTCAGGACAAAGGCTGAAGCTTTCTTT
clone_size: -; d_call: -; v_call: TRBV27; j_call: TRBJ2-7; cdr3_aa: CASSYSAGIRSYEQYF; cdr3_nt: TGTGCCAGCAGTTACTCGGCGGGGATTCGGTCCTACGAGCAGTACTTC
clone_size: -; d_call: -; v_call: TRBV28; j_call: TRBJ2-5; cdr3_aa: CASSGDKQETQYF; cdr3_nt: TGTGCCAGCAGTGGGGACAAACAAGAGACCCAGTACTTC
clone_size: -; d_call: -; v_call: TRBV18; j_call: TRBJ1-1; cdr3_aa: CASSPIDSSLPNTEAFF; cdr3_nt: TGTGCCAGCTCACCTATCGACAGTTCACTGCCAAACACTGAAGCTTTCTTT
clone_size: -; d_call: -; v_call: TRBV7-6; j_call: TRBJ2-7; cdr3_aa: CASSGSGDSYEQYF; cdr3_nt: TGTGCCAGCAGCGGTTCGGGAGACTCCTACGAGCAGTACTTC
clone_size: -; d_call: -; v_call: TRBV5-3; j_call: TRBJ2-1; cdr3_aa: CARSLDYPSYPEQFF; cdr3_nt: TGTGCCAGAAGCTTGGACTACCCCTCGTATCCGGAGCAGTTCTTC
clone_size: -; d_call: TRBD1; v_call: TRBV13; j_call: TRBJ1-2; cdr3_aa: CASSPQGIGYTF; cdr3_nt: TGTGCCAGCAGCCCACAGGGGATTGGCTACACCTTC
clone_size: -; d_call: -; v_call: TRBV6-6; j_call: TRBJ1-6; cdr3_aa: CASSYDSYNSPLHF; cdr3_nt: TGTGCCAGCAGTTACGACAGCTATAATTCACCCCTCCACTTT
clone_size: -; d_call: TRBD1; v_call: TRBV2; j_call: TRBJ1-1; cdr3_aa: CASILLDRDEIKAFF; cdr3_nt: TGTGCCAGCATCCTCCTGGACAGGGACGAGATTAAAGCTTTCTTT
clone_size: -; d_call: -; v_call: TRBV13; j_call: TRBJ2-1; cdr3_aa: CASSVQGAVSYNEQFF; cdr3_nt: TGTGCCAGCAGCGTACAGGGAGCGGTCTCCTACAATGAGCAGTTCTTC
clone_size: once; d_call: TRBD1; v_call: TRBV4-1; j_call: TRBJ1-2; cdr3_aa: CASSFRPTGEPGYTF; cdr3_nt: TGCGCCAGCAGCTTTCGACCGACAGGGGAGCCTGGCTACACCTTC
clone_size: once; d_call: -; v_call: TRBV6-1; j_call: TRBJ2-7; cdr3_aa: CASSLGQPYEQYF; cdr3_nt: TGTGCCAGCAGCTTAGGACAGCCCTACGAGCAGTACTTC
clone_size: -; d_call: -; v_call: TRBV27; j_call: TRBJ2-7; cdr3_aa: CASSFGKTYEQYF; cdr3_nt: TGTGCCAGCAGTTTCGGGAAGACCTACGAGCAGTACTTC
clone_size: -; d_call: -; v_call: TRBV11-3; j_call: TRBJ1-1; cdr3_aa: CASSRTGVNTEAFF; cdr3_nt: TGTGCCAGCAGCCGCACCGGTGTGAACACTGAAGCTTTCTTT